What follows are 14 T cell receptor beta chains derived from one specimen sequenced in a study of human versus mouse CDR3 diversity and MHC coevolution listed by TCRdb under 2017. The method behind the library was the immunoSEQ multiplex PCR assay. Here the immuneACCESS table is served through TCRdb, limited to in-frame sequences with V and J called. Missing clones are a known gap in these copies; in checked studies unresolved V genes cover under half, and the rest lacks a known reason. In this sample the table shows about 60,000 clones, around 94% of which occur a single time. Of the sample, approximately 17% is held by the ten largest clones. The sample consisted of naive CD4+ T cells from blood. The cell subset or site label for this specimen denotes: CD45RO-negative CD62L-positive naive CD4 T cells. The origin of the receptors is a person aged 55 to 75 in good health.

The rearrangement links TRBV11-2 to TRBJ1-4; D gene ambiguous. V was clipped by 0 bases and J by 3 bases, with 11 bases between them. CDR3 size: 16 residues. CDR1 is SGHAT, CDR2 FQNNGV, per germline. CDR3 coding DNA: TGTGCCAGCAGCTTAGATCGTCGGAGTTCTAATGAAAAACTGTTTTTT. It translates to CASSLDRRSSNEKLFF.

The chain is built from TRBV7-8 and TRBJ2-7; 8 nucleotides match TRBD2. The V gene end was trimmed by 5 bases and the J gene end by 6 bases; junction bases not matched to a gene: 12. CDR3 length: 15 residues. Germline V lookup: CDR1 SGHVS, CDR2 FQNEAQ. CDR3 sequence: CASSPREGSLGEQYF. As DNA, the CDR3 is TGTGCCAGCAGCCCCCGGGAGGGGTCGTTGGGCGAGCAGTACTTC.

CDR3 protein: CASSLGNQAGGREQYF. The CDR3 coding sequence is TGTGCCAGCAGCTTAGGAAATCAAGCGGGAGGGCGCGAGCAGTACTTC. The rearrangement uses TRBV11-3 and TRBJ2-5, with 10 bases fitting TRBD2. The last part of the DNA fits TRBJ2-7 better; the J call may be wrong. Germline CDR1 and CDR2: SGHNT and YENEEA. The CDR3 has 16 amino acids.

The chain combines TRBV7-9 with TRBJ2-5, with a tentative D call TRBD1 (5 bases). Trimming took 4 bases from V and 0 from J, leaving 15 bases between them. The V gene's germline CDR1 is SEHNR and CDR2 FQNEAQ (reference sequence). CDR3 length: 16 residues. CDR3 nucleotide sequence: TGTGCCAGCAGCTCCATGAGGTCACAGGACCAAGAGACCCAGTACTTC. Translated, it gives CASSSMRSQDQETQYF.

CDR3 sequence: CASSAQTGLYEQYF. In DNA, the CDR3 is TGTGCCAGCAGCGCGCAGACAGGGCTCTACGAGCAGTACTTC. The chain is built from TRBV9 and TRBJ2-7; 7 bases are a match to TRBD1. Germline CDR1 and CDR2: SGDLS and YYNGEE. The CDR3 has 14 residues. J was trimmed by 3 bases and V by 3 bases; bases with no gene match: 6. Full variable domain (outside the CDR3, taken from reference TRBV9 and TRBJ2-7): DSGVTQTPKHLITATGQRVTLRCSPRSGDLSVYWYQQSLDQGLQFLIQYYNGEERAKGNILERFSAQQFPDLHSELNLSSLELGDSALYFCASSAQTGLYEQYFGPGTRLTVT.

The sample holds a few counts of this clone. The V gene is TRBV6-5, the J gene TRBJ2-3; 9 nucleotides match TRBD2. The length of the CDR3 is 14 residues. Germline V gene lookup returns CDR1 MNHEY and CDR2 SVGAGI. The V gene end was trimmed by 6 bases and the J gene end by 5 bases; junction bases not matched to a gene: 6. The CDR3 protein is CASRTAGGGDTQYF. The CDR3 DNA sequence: TGTGCCAGCAGAACGGCGGGAGGGGGAGATACGCAGTATTTT.

Here the CDR3 reads CASSHSGRLAGGRYEQYF. CDR3 nucleotide sequence: TGTGCCAGCAGCCACAGCGGGAGACTAGCGGGAGGAAGGTACGAGCAGTACTTC. The J gene is TRBJ2-7, the V gene TRBV7-9; 13 bases map to TRBD2. The germline V gene has CDR1 SEHNR and CDR2 FQNEAQ (reference sequence). Germline trimming cut 5 bases from V and 4 bases from J; bases unmatched to any gene: 14. The CDR3 has 18 residues.

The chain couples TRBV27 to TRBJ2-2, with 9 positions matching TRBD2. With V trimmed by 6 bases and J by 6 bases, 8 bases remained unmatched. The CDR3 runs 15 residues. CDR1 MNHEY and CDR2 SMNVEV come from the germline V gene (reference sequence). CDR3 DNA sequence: TGTGCCAGCAGGCTGGCGGGAGGGGCCGCCGGGGAGCTGTTTTTT. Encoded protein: CASRLAGGAAGELFF.

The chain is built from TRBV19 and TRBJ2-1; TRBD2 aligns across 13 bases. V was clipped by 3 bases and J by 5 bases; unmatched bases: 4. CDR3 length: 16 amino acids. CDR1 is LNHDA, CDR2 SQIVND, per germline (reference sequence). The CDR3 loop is CASSITGTSGDNEQFF. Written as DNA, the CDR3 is TGTGCCAGTAGTATCACCGGGACTAGCGGGGACAATGAGCAGTTCTTC.

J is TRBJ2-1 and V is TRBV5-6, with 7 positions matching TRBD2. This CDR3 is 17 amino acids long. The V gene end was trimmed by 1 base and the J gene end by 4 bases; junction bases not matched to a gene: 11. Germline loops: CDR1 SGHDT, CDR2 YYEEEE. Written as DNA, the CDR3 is TGTGCCAGCAGCTTGAGGAGCCAGGGAGGGGAATACAATGAGCAGTTCTTC. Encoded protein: CASSLRSQGGEYNEQFF.

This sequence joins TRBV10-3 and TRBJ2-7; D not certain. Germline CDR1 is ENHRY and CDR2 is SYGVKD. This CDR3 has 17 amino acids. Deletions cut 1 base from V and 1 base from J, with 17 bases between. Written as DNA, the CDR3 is TGTGCCATCAGTGAGTTTCCCGGCGGCCCTCCTTCCTACGAGCAGTACTTC. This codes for CAISEFPGGPPSYEQYF.

CDR3 region: CASSYGTSGRDEQFF. DNA of the CDR3: TGTGCCAGCAGTTACGGGACTAGCGGGCGCGATGAGCAGTTCTTC. The chain has TRBV6-6 and TRBJ2-1; 12 bases match TRBD2. Per germline, CDR1 MNHNY and CDR2 SVGAGI (reference sequence). V dropped 2 bases and J dropped 8; count of bases not matched to a gene: 4. The CDR3 totals 15 residues.

CDR3: CAWSQGVANVLTF. CDR3 coding DNA: TGTGCCTGGTCACAGGGGGTTGCCAACGTCCTGACTTTC. This rearrangement joins TRBV30 to TRBJ2-6; 8 bases match TRBD1. V trimming: 5 bases; J trimming: 7 bases; junction bases outside the gene matches: 4. The germline CDR1 and CDR2 sequences are GTSNPN and SVGIG (reference sequence). This CDR3 is 13 amino acids long.

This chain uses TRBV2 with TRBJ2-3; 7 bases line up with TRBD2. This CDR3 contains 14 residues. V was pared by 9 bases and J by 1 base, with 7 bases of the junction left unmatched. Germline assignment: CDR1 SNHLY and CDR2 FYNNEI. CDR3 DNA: TGTGCCAGGAAGAGTCGGGAGGGCACAGATACGCAGTATTTT. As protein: CARKSREGTDTQYF.